This T cell receptor beta chain was obtained from a study of cytomegalovirus exposure and HLA in healthy donors. There are 14 residues in the CDR3. CDR1 is LGHNA and CDR2 is YSLEER in the germline V gene. V lost 1 base and J lost 8, with 14 bases in between. This clone was seen just once. PCR employed 60 Vbeta and 13 Jbeta primers. The repertoire was sequenced with immunoSEQ multiplex PCR; TCRdb's copy has only in-frame clones and lacks some. Of about 120,000 clones listed, about 73% were seen once; the top ten hold 3.3%. This clonotype was sampled from a woman in her 30s in good health and CMV-seropositive. The rearrangement uses TRBV4-3 and TRBJ1-2, with TRBD1 as a possible D gene (5 bases). Sequences were obtained from PBMCs. DNA of the CDR3: TGCGCCAGCAGCCAAGGAAGCCAGAAGGGGGGCTACACCTTC. This encodes CASSQGSQKGGYTF.